The entry below gives a single TCR beta chain sequence along with its context. This sample was included in a study of blood T cell repertoires in COVID-19. Study overall: From the United States, Italy and Spain came samples of acute and convalescent COVID-19. Nucleic acid was either cDNA or gDNA, and it came from T cells, B-cell-depleted T cells, or PBMCs.

The CDR3 runs 15 residues. Trimming stripped 1 base from V and 2 bases from J, with 12 bases between. Germline assignment: CDR1 KGHSH and CDR2 LQKENI. Seattle patients were enrolled during active infection and followed longitudinally. Per the authors' pipeline: Reference gene primer amplification gave nucleated cell count estimates. Only in-frame clones appear in the TCRdb table, and some are missing; sequencing was by immunoSEQ multiplex PCR. V and J calls and clone size are as listed in that table; D and trimming were resolved from the DNA. In the table there are 200,000 to 250,000 clones, 80% to 95% of which are singletons.

The sequenced material came from peripheral blood. This sequence joins TRBV18 and TRBJ2-7; no clear D. The receptor was derived from a man between 60 and 75 years old with COVID-19, enrolled during active disease. CDR3 bases: TGTGCCAGCTCACCACGGCGCTCGGCGGCCTACGAGCAGTACTTC. Protein: CASSPRRSAAYEQYF.